This T cell receptor beta chain was identified in a study of immune evolution from preneoplasia to lung adenocarcinoma. Findings of the study overall: Normal lung had highest clonality; later lesions appeared denser, more diverse. Top clone frequencies peaked in normal lung, apparently declining through invasive adenocarcinoma.

The CDR3 has 14 residues. The V gene lost 2 bases and the J gene lost 2 bases, with 9 bases spanning the gap. Germline assignment: CDR1 MNHEY and CDR2 SVGAGI. This clone was counted a few times. What it binds is not known. Other DNA sequences in the sample encode the same CDR3. Assay used: immunoSEQ multiplex PCR; TCRdb lists only in-frame clones, some missing. Of about 7,400 clones listed, more than 70% are singletons. Patient tissue came from resections in Japan or China, 2014–2017. This clonotype originated in a person aged 65 to 85 with lung adenocarcinoma. The sample was FFPE adjacent normal lung tissue. This chain links TRBV6-5 with TRBJ2-5; a possible D gene is TRBD1 (6 bases). CDR3 DNA: TGTGCCAGCAGTTACGTTGGACAGCAAGAGACCCAGTACTTC. This sequence encodes CASSYVGQQETQYF.